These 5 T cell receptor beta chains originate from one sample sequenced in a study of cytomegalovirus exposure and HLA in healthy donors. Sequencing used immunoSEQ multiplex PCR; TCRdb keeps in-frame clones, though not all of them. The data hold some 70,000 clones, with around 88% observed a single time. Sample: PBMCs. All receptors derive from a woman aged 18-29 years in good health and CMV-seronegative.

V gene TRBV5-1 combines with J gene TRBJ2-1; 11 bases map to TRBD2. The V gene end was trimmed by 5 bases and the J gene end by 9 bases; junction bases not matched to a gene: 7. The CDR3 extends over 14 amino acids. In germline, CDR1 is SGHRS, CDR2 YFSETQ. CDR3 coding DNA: TGCGCCAGCAGACCACTAGCGGGAGTACCTGAGCAGTTCTTC. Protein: CASRPLAGVPEQFF.

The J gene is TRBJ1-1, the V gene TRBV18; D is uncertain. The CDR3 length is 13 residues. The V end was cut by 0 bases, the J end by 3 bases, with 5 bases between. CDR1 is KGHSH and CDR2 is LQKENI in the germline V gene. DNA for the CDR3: TGTGCCAGCTCACCACCTGCGTACACTGAAGCTTTCTTT. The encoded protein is CASSPPAYTEAFF. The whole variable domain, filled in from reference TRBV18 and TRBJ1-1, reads NAGVMQNPRHLVRRRGQEARLRCSPMKGHSHVYWYRQLPEEGLKFMVYLQKENIIDESGMPKERFSAEFPKEGPSILRIQQVVRGDSAAYFCASSPPAYTEAFFGQGTRLTVV.

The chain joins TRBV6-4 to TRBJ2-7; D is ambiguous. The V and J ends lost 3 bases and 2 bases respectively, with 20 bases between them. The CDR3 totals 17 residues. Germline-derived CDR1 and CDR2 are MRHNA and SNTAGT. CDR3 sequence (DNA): TGTGCCAGCAGTGATTCTATCCGGCGGAAGATCACCTACGAGCAGTACTTC. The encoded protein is CASSDSIRRKITYEQYF.

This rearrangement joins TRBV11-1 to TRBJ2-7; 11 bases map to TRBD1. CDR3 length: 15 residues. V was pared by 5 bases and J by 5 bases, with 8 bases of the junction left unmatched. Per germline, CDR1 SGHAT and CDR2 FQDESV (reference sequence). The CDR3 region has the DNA TGTGCCAGCAGCCTGAGGACAGGGGGCACCGACGAGCAGTACTTC. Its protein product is CASSLRTGGTDEQYF.

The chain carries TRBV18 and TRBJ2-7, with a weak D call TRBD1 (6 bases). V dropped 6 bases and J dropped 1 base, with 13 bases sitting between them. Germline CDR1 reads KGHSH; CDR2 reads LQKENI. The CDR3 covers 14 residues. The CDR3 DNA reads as TGTGCCAGCTCCCCCCAGAGGGGGTCCTACGAGCAGTACTTC. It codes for CASSPQRGSYEQYF. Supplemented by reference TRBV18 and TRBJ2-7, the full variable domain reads NAGVMQNPRHLVRRRGQEARLRCSPMKGHSHVYWYRQLPEEGLKFMVYLQKENIIDESGMPKERFSAEFPKEGPSILRIQQVVRGDSAAYFCASSPQRGSYEQYFGPGTRLTVT.